Listed below are T cell receptor beta chains from one sample, sequenced in a study of blood T cell repertoires in COVID-19. Profiling relied on immunoSEQ multiplex PCR, and the TCRdb table lists in-frame clones only, not all of them. The sample yields 70,000 to 95,000 clones, about 78% seen once. The sample comprised peripheral blood. The receptors derive from a man aged 55-75 years with COVID-19, enrolled during active disease. The CDR3 runs from the conserved cysteine through the conserved F or W. The order of the fields is V gene, CDR3 protein.

TRBV5-1 CASSQPTVTYEQYF
TRBV7-3 CASSSSLADGYTF
TRBV7-8 CASSVEEVGYGYTF
TRBV5-1 CASSRDISYEQYF
TRBV10-3 CAVHTGAYNSPLHF
TRBV12-3/TRBV12-4 CASSRRGEQYF
TRBV10-3 CAINPSISGDTQYF
TRBV5-1 CASSLAGSGNYNSPLHF
TRBV9 CASSAPPGYEQYF
TRBV12-3/TRBV12-4 CASTPDRDYGYTF
TRBV19 CASSITGGRPSYEQYF
TRBV2 CARRGPNEKLFF
TRBV11-2 CASSSDTFGYTF
TRBV4-2 CASSQGVAGGPKVYEQYF
TRBV18 CASSPYPRTGTENTEAFF
TRBV4-3 CASSRDRGTDTQYF
TRBV19 CASSTRQGANNQPQHF
TRBV9 CASSVEDRSYNEQFF
TRBV3-1/TRBV3-2 CASSHHPLGNTEAFF
TRBV27 CATRQGVYQPQHF
TRBV6-2/TRBV6-3 CASTPLAGVHEQYF
TRBV5-4 CASSFGTGGYYEQYF
TRBV6-5 CASSQGTGGTDTQYF
TRBV6-5 CASSRGGLDNEQFF
TRBV5-1 CASSLTGTNEQFF
TRBV5-1 CASSPEGGHSRQYF
TRBV25-1 CASSEPGGNTIYF
TRBV7-9 CASSLDRVTNEKLFF
TRBV19 CASSMGTGVQPQHF
TRBV7-2 CASSLAQDRAAFF
TRBV10-3 CAIASAAGSSPYEQYF
TRBV6-5 CASRLLAGDTGELFF
TRBV27 CASSFEGGANQPQHF
TRBV5-1 CASSSGQGRHEQYF
TRBV7-2 CASSLRTGAGEQYF
TRBV4-2 CASSQDPRRGGTGELFF
TRBV27 CASSPSDKMYNEQFF
TRBV7-8 CASSLASGRMYEQYF
TRBV9 CASSAPMGGSIGEQFF
TRBV11-3 CASSSDRANTEAFF
TRBV5-6 CASSPLPGQGIGYNEQFF
TRBV10-1 CASSESGLRRPQHF
TRBV10-3 CAISESGARGYTF